This T cell receptor (beta chain) derives from a study of T cells in Graves' hyperthyroidism and ophthalmopathy. Looking at the study overall: Peripheral blood was taken when the disease was first diagnosed, before any treatment began. Study-wide findings and caveats: Most thyroid clonotypes with frequency above 0.001 were detected in blood.

Researchers took RNA transcripts and amplified the TCR beta CDR3 regions from them. With the HTBI primer set, the TCR CDR3 went through a first round of RT-PCR. TCRdb redid the calling of the multiplex PCR reads with MiXCR, one entry per CDR3 protein. The table includes roughly 700,000 distinct CDR3 sequences, about 14% detected once. Among the patients, aged 18 to 65, hyperthyroidism was newly diagnosed and had lasted under 2 months. The PBMCs studied were ones that came from 9 to 10 ml fresh peripheral blood. With respect to this clonotype: Its antigen is undetermined.

This TCR derives from a young woman with Graves' hyperthyroidism. Sequenced input: blood.

CDR3 region: CSARDLWGAGAFF. CDR3 coding DNA: TGCAGTGCTAGAGATCTATGGGGGGCCGGAGCTTTCTTT. The rearrangement uses TRBV20-1 and TRBJ1-1; possible D gene TRBD1, 6 bases. The germline CDR1 and CDR2 sequences are DFQATT and SNEGSKA (reference sequence). The CDR3 extends over 13 amino acids. V lost 0 bases and J lost 10, with 15 bases in between.